This paragraph reports one T cell receptor beta chain. The sample originates from a study of OX40 agonist ivuxolimab in advanced cancers. Study context: An agonistic human IgG2 monoclonal antibody against OX40 (CD134) was given.

Trimming removed 0 bases at V and 4 bases at J, with 14 bases between. From germline, CDR1 is SGHDN and CDR2 FVKESK. The CDR3 sequence is 16 residues long. Profiling relied on immunoSEQ multiplex PCR, and the TCRdb table lists in-frame clones only, not all of them. The table lists roughly 70,000 clones, approximately 90% of them singletons. V is TRBV14 and J is TRBJ2-3, with D maybe TRBD2 (5 bases). This TCR was sampled from an adult with an advanced solid tumor such as melanoma, head and neck, liver or kidney cancer. Source: CD4+ or CD8+ T cells sorted from blood, taken in a trial of the OX40 agonist ivuxolimab. CDR3 DNA sequence: TGTGCCAGCAGCCAAGATATCGGGGTGTGGGCAGATACGCAGTATTTT. Its translation is CASSQDIGVWADTQYF. Complete variable domain (other parts from reference TRBV14 and TRBJ2-3): EAGVTQFPSHSVIEKGQTVTLRCDPISGHDNLYWYRRVMGKEIKFLLHFVKESKQDESGMPNNRFLAERTGGTYSTLKVQPAELEDSGVYFCASSQDIGVWADTQYFGPGTRLTVL.